This T cell receptor (beta chain) is drawn from a study of blood T cell repertoires in COVID-19. Study-wide background: Acute and convalescent COVID-19 samples came from the United States, Italy and Spain.

Assay: immunoSEQ multiplex PCR; the TCRdb copy retains only in-frame clones and omits some. The sample contains tens of thousands of clones, roughly 85% of which appear only once. Germline loops: CDR1 SNHLY, CDR2 FYNNEI. This CDR3 has 21 residues. V was pared by 10 bases and J by 3 bases, with 27 bases of the junction left unmatched. This sequence was found in a human donor in a cohort sampled during active COVID-19. Sequencing was performed on peripheral blood. The chain joins TRBV2 to TRBJ1-1, with TRBD1 matching 12 bases. CDR3 in amino acids: CATSPGTGGPAGLEVDTEAFF. The CDR3 region has the DNA TGTGCCACTTCACCCGGGACAGGGGGCCCGGCGGGGCTAGAAGTGGACACTGAAGCTTTCTTT.